These T cell receptor beta chains were read from a single sample in a study of control samples from healthy donors and cancer patients. Clones were read by immunoSEQ multiplex PCR, and TCRdb kept only the in-frame ones, dropping some. The table records approximately 70,000 clones, approximately 89% of them present only once. The sequenced sample consisted of PBMCs. These receptor sequences come from a man between 60 and 75 years old with colorectal cancer. CDR3s include the opening cysteine and the closing phenylalanine or tryptophan. D genes are given only for firm matches. Rows may omit the clone size; those that give it use once, few, many or a size class.

TRBV6-6	.	.	TRBJ1-1	TGTGCCAGCAGTTCTGGATACACTGAAGCTTTCTTT	CASSSGYTEAFF
TRBV19	.	.	TRBJ2-7	TGTGCCAGTAGTCCGTGGGAAGTCGTCCCCCTATACGAGCAGTACTTC	CASSPWEVVPLYEQYF
TRBV10-3	.	TRBD1	TRBJ2-7	TGTGCCATCAGCAGAGGACAGGACTACGAGCAGTACTTC	CAISRGQDYEQYF
TRBV2	.	TRBD1	TRBJ1-6	TGTGCCGGCAAGACAGGGGCTAATTCACCCCTCCACTTT	CAGKTGANSPLHF
TRBV10-3	.	.	TRBJ2-5	TGTGCCATCAGTGAGGGACTGGGAGGAGAGACCCAGTACTTC	CAISEGLGGETQYF
TRBV29-1	.	TRBD1	TRBJ2-1	TGCAGCGGGGAGCGGGGGACAGGGGGGTACAATGAGCAGTTCTTC	CSGERGTGGYNEQFF
TRBV2	once	TRBD1	TRBJ2-7	TGTGCCAGCAGTCCCCGACAGGGCTCCTACGAGCAGTACTTC	CASSPRQGSYEQYF
TRBV5-1	.	.	TRBJ2-7	TGCGCCAGCAGCTCCTCCGGGGCAGGAAGAGACGAGCAGTACTTC	CASSSSGAGRDEQYF
TRBV3-1/TRBV3-2	medium-sized	.	TRBJ1-3	TGTGCCAGCAGCGCACAGGGAGGAGGAGGAAACACCATATATTTT	CASSAQGGGGNTIYF
TRBV2	.	.	TRBJ1-6	TGTGCCAGCAGTGAAGGAGGCAGTTATAATTCACCCCTCCACTTT	CASSEGGSYNSPLHF
TRBV5-1	.	.	TRBJ1-5	TGCGCCAGCAGCTTGGGGGCAGGGGATAATCAGCCCCAGCATTTT	CASSLGAGDNQPQHF
TRBV12-2	.	.	TRBJ2-3	TGTGCAAGTCGCCGGGACAGCCTCCGGGCAGATACGCAGTATTTT	CASRRDSLRADTQYF
TRBV5-1	.	TRBD2	TRBJ2-1	TGCGCCAGCAGCGGGGGGAGGGTGAGCTCCTACAATGAGCAGTTCTTC	CASSGGRVSSYNEQFF
TRBV7-2	.	.	TRBJ2-2	TGTGCCAGCAGCTTTACGGAAGGAGCCGGGGAGCTGTTTTTT	CASSFTEGAGELFF
TRBV9	.	TRBD1	TRBJ1-1	TGTGCCAGCAGCGTAGGTCAGGGGGCGATTGACACTGAAGCTTTCTTT	CASSVGQGAIDTEAFF
TRBV15	.	TRBD1	TRBJ1-4	TGTGCCACCAGCAGCGGAGGATCCCCGGGACAGGGAAATGAAAAACTGTTTTTT	CATSSGGSPGQGNEKLFF
TRBV11-2	.	TRBD1	TRBJ2-3	TGTGCCAGCAGCTGGACAGGGGGCACAGATACGCAGTATTTT	CASSWTGGTDTQYF
TRBV11-3	once	.	TRBJ2-3	TGTGCCAGCAGCTTAGAAGCCACTAGCTCCGATACGCAGTATTTT	CASSLEATSSDTQYF
TRBV4-1	.	TRBD1	TRBJ2-4	TGCGCCAGCAGGCCCGGGACAGGGCAAGCCAAAAACATTCAGTACTTC	CASRPGTGQAKNIQYF
TRBV28	.	.	TRBJ2-3	TGTGCCAGCAGTCCCGATGGTACAGGGTCAGATACGCAGTATTTT	CASSPDGTGSDTQYF
TRBV2	once	TRBD2	TRBJ2-1	TGTGCCAGCTCGAGGACTAGCGGGGGGGCTTATGAGCAGTTCTTC	CASSRTSGGAYEQFF
TRBV3-1/TRBV3-2	.	.	TRBJ2-3	TGTGCCAGCAGCCATCATTCGGGGGCCGCAGATACGCAGTATTTT	CASSHHSGAADTQYF
TRBV30	few	.	TRBJ2-3	TGTGCCTGGAGTGACGGGTTTGGAGATACGCAGTATTTT	CAWSDGFGDTQYF
TRBV7-3	.	.	TRBJ2-1	TGTGCCAGCAGCTTGGGGGCGGGCAATGAGCAGTTCTTC	CASSLGAGNEQFF
TRBV11-2	once	.	TRBJ1-1	TGTGCCAGCAGCTCCCTCTTTACCTCTGAAGCTTTCTTT	CASSSLFTSEAFF
TRBV3-1/TRBV3-2	.	.	TRBJ1-4	TGTGCCAGCAGCCCCCCCATCTGGAGATCGGGAAAACTGTTTTTT	CASSPPIWRSGKLFF
TRBV5-4	once	.	TRBJ1-5	TGTGCCAGCAGCTTGGCCGGGGGAAATCAGCCCCAGCATTTT	CASSLAGGNQPQHF
TRBV5-1	.	.	TRBJ2-2	TGCGCCAGCAGCCTCAGACAGGTACCGAACACCGGGGAGCTGTTTTTT	CASSLRQVPNTGELFF
TRBV9	once	.	TRBJ1-2	TGTGCCAGCAGCCCCTCCGGGACGAACTATGGCTACACCTTC	CASSPSGTNYGYTF
TRBV7-3	.	.	TRBJ2-3	TGTGCCAGCAGCTTAGGGACAGATACGCAGTATTTT	CASSLGTDTQYF
TRBV7-9	.	.	TRBJ1-6	TGTGCCAGCAGCATTGAGAATTCACCCCTCCACTTT	CASSIENSPLHF
TRBV6-5	.	TRBD1	TRBJ2-1	TGTGCCAGCAGTAGAATACAGGGGGTCCGTGAGCAGTTCTTC	CASSRIQGVREQFF